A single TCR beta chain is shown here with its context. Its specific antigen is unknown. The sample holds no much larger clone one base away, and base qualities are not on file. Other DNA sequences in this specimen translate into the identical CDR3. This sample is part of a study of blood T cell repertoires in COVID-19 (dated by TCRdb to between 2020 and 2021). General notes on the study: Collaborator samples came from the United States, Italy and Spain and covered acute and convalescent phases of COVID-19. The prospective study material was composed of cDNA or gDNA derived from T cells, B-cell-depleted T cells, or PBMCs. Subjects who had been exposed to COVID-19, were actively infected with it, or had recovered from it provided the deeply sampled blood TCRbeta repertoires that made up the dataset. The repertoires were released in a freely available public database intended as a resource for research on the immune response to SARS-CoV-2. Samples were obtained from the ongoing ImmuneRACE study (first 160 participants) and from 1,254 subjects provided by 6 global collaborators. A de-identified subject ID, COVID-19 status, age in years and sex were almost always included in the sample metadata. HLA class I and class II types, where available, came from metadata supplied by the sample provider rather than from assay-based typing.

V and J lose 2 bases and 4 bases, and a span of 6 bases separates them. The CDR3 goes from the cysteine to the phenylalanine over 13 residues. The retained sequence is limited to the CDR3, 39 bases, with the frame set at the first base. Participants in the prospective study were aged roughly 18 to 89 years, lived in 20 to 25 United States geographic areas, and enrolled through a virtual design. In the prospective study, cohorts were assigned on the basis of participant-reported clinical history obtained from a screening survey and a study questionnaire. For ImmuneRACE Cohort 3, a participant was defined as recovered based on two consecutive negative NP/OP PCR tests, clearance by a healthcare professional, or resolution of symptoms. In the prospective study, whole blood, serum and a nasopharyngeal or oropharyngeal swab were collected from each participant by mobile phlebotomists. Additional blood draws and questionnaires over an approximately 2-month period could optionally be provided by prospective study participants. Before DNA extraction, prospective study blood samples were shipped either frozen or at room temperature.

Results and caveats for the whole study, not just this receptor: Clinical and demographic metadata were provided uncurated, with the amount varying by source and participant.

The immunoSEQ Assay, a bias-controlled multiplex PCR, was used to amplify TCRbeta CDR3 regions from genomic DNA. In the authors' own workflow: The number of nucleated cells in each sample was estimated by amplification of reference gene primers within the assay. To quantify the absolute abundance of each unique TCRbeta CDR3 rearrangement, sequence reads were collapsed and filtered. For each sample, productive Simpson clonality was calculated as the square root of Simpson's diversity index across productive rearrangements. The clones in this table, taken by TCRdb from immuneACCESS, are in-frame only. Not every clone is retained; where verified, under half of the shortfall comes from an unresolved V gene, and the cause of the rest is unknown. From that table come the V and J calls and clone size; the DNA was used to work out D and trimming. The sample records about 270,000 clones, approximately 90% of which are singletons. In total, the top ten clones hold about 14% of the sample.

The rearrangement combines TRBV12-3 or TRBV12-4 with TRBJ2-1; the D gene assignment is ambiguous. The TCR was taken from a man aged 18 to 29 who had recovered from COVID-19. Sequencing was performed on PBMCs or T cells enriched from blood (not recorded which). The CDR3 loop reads CASSLLEYNEQFF. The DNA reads TGTGCCAGCAGTTTACTGGAGTACAATGAGCAGTTCTTC.